Shown below are 9 T cell receptor beta chains from a single sample sequenced in a study of blood T cell repertoires in COVID-19. The method was immunoSEQ multiplex PCR; TCRdb's version includes in-frame clones alone and lacks a portion of them. The sample contains over 50,000 clones, roughly 90% of which appear only once. Sequenced: peripheral blood. The source of these receptors is a man older than 75 with acute or convalescent COVID-19.

The chain joins TRBV27 to TRBJ1-2; TRBD1 might be the D (6 bases). CDR3 size: 14 residues. Trimming left V 0 bases short and J 4 bases short, with 9 bases between. Germline V lookup: CDR1 MNHEY, CDR2 SMNVEV (reference sequence). Written as DNA, the CDR3 is TGTGCCAGCAGTTTATCAGGACAGATCTATGGCTACACCTTC. Its protein product is CASSLSGQIYGYTF.

V gene TRBV6-6 combines with J gene TRBJ1-4, with 11 bases lining up with TRBD1. CDR3 length: 15 amino acids. The germline V gene encodes CDR1 MNHNY and CDR2 SVGAGI (reference sequence). Trimming removed 5 bases from V and 8 bases from J; junction bases left unmatched: 7. In DNA form, the CDR3 reads TGTGCCAGCAGTCCCGGGACAGGGGGGAAGGAAAAACTGTTTTTT. This sequence encodes CASSPGTGGKEKLFF.

The chain links TRBV20-1 to TRBJ2-7; 8 positions agree with TRBD2. Per the germline V gene, CDR1 is DFQATT and CDR2 is SNEGSKA (reference sequence). CDR3 length: 15 residues. Trimming removed 3 bases from V and 4 bases from J; junction bases left unmatched: 11. The CDR3 here is CSASFGGGAMYEQYF. The CDR3 nucleotides are TGCAGTGCTAGTTTCGGGGGGGGCGCGATGTACGAGCAGTACTTC.

The genes are TRBV19 and TRBJ2-3, with 9 bases aligning to TRBD2. After removal of 0 bases from V and 4 bases from J, the junction contained 8 bases not matched to a gene. CDR1 is LNHDA and CDR2 is SQIVND in the germline V gene (reference sequence). The CDR3 is 17 residues long. This chain's CDR3 is CASSIELGLAWADTQYF. The CDR3 DNA is TGTGCCAGTAGTATAGAACTTGGACTAGCGTGGGCAGATACGCAGTATTTT.

J is TRBJ2-5 and V is TRBV7-9; TRBD1 might be the D (6 bases). Trimming took off 9 bases at V and 3 bases at J, with 14 bases between the two ends. Germline assignment: CDR1 SEHNR and CDR2 FQNEAQ (reference sequence). The CDR3 totals 13 residues. The CDR3 sequence is CASRQEGEETQYF. In DNA form, the CDR3 reads TGTGCCAGTCGACAGGAAGGAGAAGAGACCCAGTACTTC. Supplemented by reference TRBV7-9 and TRBJ2-5, the full variable domain reads DTGVSQNPRHKITKRGQNVTFRCDPISEHNRLYWYRQTLGQGPEFLTYFQNEAQLEKSRLLSDRFSAERPKGSFSTLEIQRTEQGDSAMYLCASRQEGEETQYFGPGTRLLVL.

The chain is built from TRBV19 and TRBJ1-5; no firm D call. This CDR3 region has 15 residues. V was pared by 6 bases and J by 1 base, with 13 bases between. Germline V CDR1 and CDR2: LNHDA, SQIVND (reference sequence). CDR3 DNA: TGTGCCAGTAGGGTGGAGGAAAGAAGCAATCAGCCCCAGCATTTT. Translating gives CASRVEERSNQPQHF.

The chain carries TRBV24-1 and TRBJ1-2; D is perhaps TRBD1 (6 bases). The length of the CDR3 is 16 residues. V lost 1 base and J 2 bases, leaving 13 bases between the germline ends. Germline CDR1 and CDR2: KGHDR and SFDVKD. The CDR3 sequence is CATSDFRQGKNYGYTF. The CDR3 DNA sequence: TGTGCCACCAGTGATTTTCGTCAGGGGAAAAACTATGGCTACACCTTC.

V usage is TRBV11-2 and J usage is TRBJ2-2, with D perhaps matching TRBD2 (6 bases). Germline CDR1 reads SGHAT; CDR2 reads FQNNGV. The CDR3 has 13 amino acids. The V and J ends lost 6 bases and 7 bases respectively, with 12 bases between them. Written as DNA, the CDR3 is TGTGCCAGCAGACCCCGAGCGGGCGGGGAGCTGTTTTTT. Amino acids: CASRPRAGGELFF. Combining the CDR3 with reference TRBV11-2 and TRBJ2-2 gives the whole variable domain EAGVAQSPRYKIIEKRQSVAFWCNPISGHATLYWYQQILGQGPKLLIQFQNNGVVDDSQLPKDRFSAERLKGVDSTLKIQPAKLEDSAVYLCASRPRAGGELFFGEGSRLTVL.

J is TRBJ2-4 and V is TRBV7-3; 11 nucleotides match TRBD2. With V trimmed by 5 bases and J by 0 bases, 18 bases remained unmatched. The CDR3 is made up of 21 amino acids. Per germline, CDR1 SGHTA and CDR2 FQGTGA. CDR3 sequence: CASSAYGASGGSFAAKNIQYF. CDR3 in DNA: TGTGCCAGCAGCGCCTACGGGGCTAGCGGGGGGTCCTTTGCAGCCAAAAACATTCAGTACTTC.